One and the same sample provided the 20 T cell receptor beta chains below, sequenced in a study of blood T cell repertoires in COVID-19. Produced via immunoSEQ multiplex PCR; TCRdb's table is partial and in-frame only. The table shows about 180,000 clones, with 70% to 90% occurring only once. The sequenced sample consisted of peripheral blood. These receptors all come from a man aged 18-30 years who had recovered from COVID-19.

The rearrangement joins TRBV7-2 to TRBJ1-6; D may be TRBD1 (6 bases). This CDR3 contains 19 residues. V was cut by 0 bases and J by 4 bases, with 19 bases left in between. The germline V gene encodes CDR1 SGHTA and CDR2 FQGNSA. CDR3 in DNA: TGTGCCAGCAGCTTAGCTGGGGTCAGGGGAAGGGGATATAATTCACCCCTCCACTTT. Translating it yields CASSLAGVRGRGYNSPLHF.

The chain employs TRBV29-1 and TRBJ2-1; D is possibly TRBD2 (6 bases). In germline, CDR1 is SQVTM, CDR2 ANQGSEA. This CDR3 has 14 amino acids. V dropped 6 bases and J dropped 7 bases, with 19 bases sitting between them. CDR3 region: CSVASGGRGNEQFF. The CDR3 coding sequence is TGCAGCGTGGCTTCAGGAGGGCGAGGGAATGAGCAGTTCTTC.

This clone was seen only once. V and J are TRBV18 and TRBJ1-1; TRBD1 is a possible D gene (6 bases). CDR1 is KGHSH and CDR2 is LQKENI in the germline V gene. V lost 4 bases to trimming and J lost 0 bases, with 12 bases between them. CDR3 length equals 15 residues. The CDR3 DNA reads TGTGCCAGCTCACGGGACACAATCATGAACACTGAAGCTTTCTTT. It encodes CASSRDTIMNTEAFF. Complete variable domain (other parts from reference TRBV18 and TRBJ1-1): NAGVMQNPRHLVRRRGQEARLRCSPMKGHSHVYWYRQLPEEGLKFMVYLQKENIIDESGMPKERFSAEFPKEGPSILRIQQVVRGDSAAYFCASSRDTIMNTEAFFGQGTRLTVV.

The rearrangement joins TRBV13 to TRBJ2-7; weak D call: TRBD1 (5 bases). This CDR3 spans 14 amino acids. V was trimmed by 5 bases and J by 3 bases, leaving 14 bases between them. Germline V gives CDR1 PRHDT, CDR2 FYEKMQ (reference sequence). CDR3 protein: CASSGQDTIYEQYF. DNA for the CDR3: TGTGCCAGCAGCGGGCAGGACACCATCTACGAGCAGTACTTC.

The chain carries TRBV28 and TRBJ2-7; D may be TRBD2 (6 bases). This CDR3 is 15 amino acids long. The V end was cut by 5 bases, the J end by 0 bases, with 14 bases between. CDR1 and CDR2 from the germline V gene are MDHEN and SYDVKM. The CDR3 nucleotides are TGTGCCAGCAGTCGCCCGGGGGTAACCTCCTACGAGCAGTACTTC. Protein sequence: CASSRPGVTSYEQYF.

J is TRBJ2-1 and V is TRBV21-1; the table names TRBD2, a call not compared with the DNA. TRBV21-1 is designated a pseudogene. CDR3 length equals 16 residues. The CDR3 DNA follows: TGTGCCAGCAGCACGTTTAGCGGGAGCTCCTACAATGAGCAGTTCTTC. It yields the protein CASSTFSGSSYNEQFF.

This clone was found once. The rearrangement uses TRBV29-1 and TRBJ1-1; weak D call: TRBD1 (6 bases). From germline, CDR1 is SQVTM and CDR2 ANQGSEA. V lost 0 bases and J lost 1, with 9 bases in between. This CDR3 is 14 amino acids long. The CDR3 coding sequence is TGCAGCGTTGAAGATGTGGACAGGAACACTGAAGCTTTCTTT. This gives the protein CSVEDVDRNTEAFF. The variable domain in full, with the rest retrieved from reference TRBV29-1 and TRBJ1-1, is SAVISQKPSRDICQRGTSLTIQCQVDSQVTMMFWYRQQPGQSLTLIATANQGSEATYESGFVIDKFPISRPNLTFSTLTVSNMSPEDSSIYLCSVEDVDRNTEAFFGQGTRLTVV.

The V call is TRBV18, the J call TRBJ1-5; 11 nucleotides line up with TRBD1. The CDR3 is 16 amino acids. J lost 4 bases, V lost 4 bases, and 6 bases had no gene match. Germline CDR1 reads KGHSH; CDR2 reads LQKENI. The CDR3 here is CASSRGQGASNQPQHF. The CDR3 bases are TGTGCCAGCTCACGAGGACAGGGGGCCTCTAATCAGCCCCAGCATTTT.

The chain carries TRBV13 and TRBJ2-6; no firm D call. V lost 5 bases and J 0 bases, leaving 5 bases between the germline ends. The CDR3 runs to 14 residues. Germline CDR1 and CDR2: PRHDT and FYEKMQ (reference sequence). The CDR3 here is CASSRPSGANVLTF. The DNA of the CDR3 is TGTGCCAGCAGCCGTCCCTCTGGGGCCAACGTCCTGACTTTC.

V is TRBV9 and J is TRBJ2-7, with TRBD2 identical over 8 bases. The CDR3 sequence is 13 residues long. Germline V gene lookup returns CDR1 SGDLS and CDR2 YYNGEE. The ends lost 4 bases at V and 3 bases at J; junction bases unmatched: 3. The CDR3 DNA follows: TGTGCCAGCAGCCACGGGGGGGACTACGAGCAGTACTTC. Protein: CASSHGGDYEQYF.

J is TRBJ1-6 and V is TRBV2; a possible D gene is TRBD1 (5 bases). This CDR3 is built from 17 residues. From germline, CDR1 is SNHLY and CDR2 FYNNEI. V dropped 2 bases and J dropped 7 bases, with 18 bases sitting between them. In DNA, the CDR3 is TGTGCCAGCAGTGAATATCGACCAGGGCAAAGGAATTCACCCCTCCACTTT. Amino acids: CASSEYRPGQRNSPLHF.

In nucleotides, the CDR3 is TGTGCCAGCAGCCCCGGCCATTGGGACAGGGGCCACTATGGCTACACCTTC. It encodes CASSPGHWDRGHYGYTF. The chain uses TRBV7-9 and TRBJ1-2; 10 bases align to TRBD1. The ends lost 5 bases at V and 3 bases at J; junction bases unmatched: 12. The CDR3 contains 17 residues. Per the germline V gene, CDR1 is SEHNR and CDR2 is FQNEAQ (reference sequence).

The V and J genes are TRBV6-2 or TRBV6-3 and TRBJ2-1; possibly TRBD1 for D (7 bases). V was clipped by 0 bases and J by 0 bases, with 12 bases between them. In germline, CDR1 is MNHEY, CDR2 SVGEGT. This CDR3 comprises 17 residues. The CDR3 protein is CASSYSRQGGSYNEQFF. DNA of the CDR3: TGTGCCAGCAGTTACTCCCGTCAGGGGGGCTCCTACAATGAGCAGTTCTTC.

The genes are TRBV4-3 and TRBJ2-1, with TRBD1 matching 8 bases. V lost 3 bases to trimming and J lost 3 bases; unmatched junction nucleotides: 7. There are 16 residues in the CDR3. The germline V gene encodes CDR1 LGHNA and CDR2 YSLEER. The DNA of the CDR3 is TGCGCCAGCAGCCATCTCGGACAGGGTATCTACAATGAGCAGTTCTTC. This sequence encodes CASSHLGQGIYNEQFF.

The chain couples TRBV3-1 (or the pseudogene TRBV3-2) to TRBJ2-7; D ambiguous. Looked up from germline, CDR1 is LGHDT and CDR2 is YNNKEL (reference sequence). Between the trimmed V and J ends, which lost 2 bases and 2 bases, there was a span of 10 bases. This CDR3 region has 14 residues. CDR3 nucleotide sequence: TGTGCCAGCAGCCAAACTATAAGAGCCTACGAGCAGTACTTC. Translation gives CASSQTIRAYEQYF.

J is TRBJ2-7 and V is TRBV6-5; 7 positions agree with TRBD1. The V gene end was trimmed by 4 bases and the J gene end by 10 bases; junction bases not matched to a gene: 4. The length of the CDR3 is 11 residues. Germline CDR1 and CDR2: MNHEY and SVGAGI. This CDR3 reads CASSSHRGQYF. The DNA of the CDR3 is TGTGCCAGCAGTTCTCACAGGGGACAGTACTTC.

V and J are TRBV7-9 and TRBJ1-1; D unclear. The V gene lost 8 bases and the J gene lost 0 bases, with 10 bases spanning the gap. Germline CDR1 is SEHNR and CDR2 is FQNEAQ (reference sequence). The CDR3 is 13 residues long. In DNA, the CDR3 is TGTGCCAGCGGTGGCCGAATGAACACTGAAGCTTTCTTT. It codes for CASGGRMNTEAFF.

V gene TRBV5-4 combines with J gene TRBJ1-1; D uncertain. This CDR3 is 12 amino acids long. Looked up from germline, CDR1 is SGHNT and CDR2 is YYREEE (reference sequence). The CDR3 region has the DNA TGTGCTACTCTCAACTTTGGAGCTGAAGCTTTCTTT. Amino acid sequence: CATLNFGAEAFF.

The rearrangement joins TRBV4-2 to TRBJ1-2; D is possibly TRBD1 (6 bases). This CDR3 region has 16 residues. V lost 4 bases to trimming and J lost 1 base, with 16 bases between them. Germline CDR1 LGHNA, CDR2 YNFKEQ. CDR3 DNA: TGTGCCAGCAGCCCTACGACAGGCAAGGTTAACTATGGCTACACCTTC. It yields the protein CASSPTTGKVNYGYTF.

With respect to this clone: Other DNA variants within this sample encode the same CDR3. This rearrangement joins TRBV28 to TRBJ1-2, with D uncertain. The CDR3 consists of 12 residues. CDR1 MDHEN and CDR2 SYDVKM come from the germline V gene. Trimming took 2 bases from V and 4 from J, leaving 5 bases between them. In DNA, the CDR3 is TGTGCCAGCAGTTTAGGAGGCTATGGCTACACCTTC. This gives the protein CASSLGGYGYTF.